Here is one TCR beta chain with its context. No antigen is known for it. This specimen includes other DNA sequences encoding the same CDR3. Data came from immunoSEQ multiplex PCR; TCRdb stores just in-frame clones and leaves some out. The table shows 86,000 or so clones, with more than 90% occurring only once. This entry is derived from a study of T cell responses to AZD1222 COVID-19 vaccine. Notes on the study in general: The donor group comprised mostly white British people and more females; the analysis possibly underestimated clonal diversity. Sampled repertoires all dated from after the peak T cell response. When two AZD1222 doses had been given, Spike-specific TCR breadth and depth rose. The study identified only five to seven AZD1222 recipients as seropositive at baseline.

The source was peripheral blood, collected on day 0 of AZD1222 vaccination. This receptor was identified in an adult in good health.

This CDR3 is CAISGQGNTEAFF. In DNA form, the CDR3 reads TGTGCCATCAGTGGACAGGGAAACACTGAAGCTTTCTTT. This chain uses TRBV10-3 with TRBJ1-1; 7 positions agree with TRBD1. The germline V gene has CDR1 ENHRY and CDR2 SYGVKD. The V and J ends lost 4 bases and 2 bases, in that order; junction bases with no gene match: 1. This CDR3 spans 13 amino acids.